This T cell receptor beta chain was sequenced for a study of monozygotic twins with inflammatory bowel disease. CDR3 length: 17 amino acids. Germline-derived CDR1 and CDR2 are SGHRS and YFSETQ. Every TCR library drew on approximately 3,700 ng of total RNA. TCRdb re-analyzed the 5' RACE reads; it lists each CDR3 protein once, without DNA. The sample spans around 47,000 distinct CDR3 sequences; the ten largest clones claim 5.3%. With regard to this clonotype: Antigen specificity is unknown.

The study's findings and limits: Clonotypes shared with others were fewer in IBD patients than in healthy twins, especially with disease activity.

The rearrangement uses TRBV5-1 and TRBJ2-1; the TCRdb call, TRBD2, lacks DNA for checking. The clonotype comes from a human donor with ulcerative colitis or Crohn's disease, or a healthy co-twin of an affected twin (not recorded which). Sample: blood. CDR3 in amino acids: CASSLLPSGSSYNEQFF. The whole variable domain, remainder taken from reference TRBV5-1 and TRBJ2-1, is KAGVTQTPRYLIKTRGQQVTLSCSPISGHRSVSWYQQTPGQGLQFLFEYFSETQRNKGNFPGRFSGRQFSNSRSEMNVSTLELGDSALYLCASSLLPSGSSYNEQFFGPGTRLTVL.